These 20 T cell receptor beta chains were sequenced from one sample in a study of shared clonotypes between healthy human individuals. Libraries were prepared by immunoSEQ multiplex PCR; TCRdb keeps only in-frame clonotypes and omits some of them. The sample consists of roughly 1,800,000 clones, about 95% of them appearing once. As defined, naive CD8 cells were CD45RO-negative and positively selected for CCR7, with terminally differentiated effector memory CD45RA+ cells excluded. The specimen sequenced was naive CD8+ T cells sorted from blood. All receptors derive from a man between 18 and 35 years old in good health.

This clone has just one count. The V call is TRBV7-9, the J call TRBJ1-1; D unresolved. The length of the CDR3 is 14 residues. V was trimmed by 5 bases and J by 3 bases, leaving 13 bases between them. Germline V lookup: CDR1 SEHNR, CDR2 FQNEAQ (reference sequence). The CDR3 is CASSPSDSYTEAFF. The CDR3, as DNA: TGTGCCAGCAGCCCCAGTGATTCGTACACTGAAGCTTTCTTT.

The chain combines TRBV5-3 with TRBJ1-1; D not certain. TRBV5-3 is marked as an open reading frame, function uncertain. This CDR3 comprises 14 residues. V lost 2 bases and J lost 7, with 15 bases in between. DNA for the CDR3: TGTGCCAGAAGCTTCCCTTTGATAGCGGTTGAAGCTTTCTTT. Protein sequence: CARSFPLIAVEAFF.

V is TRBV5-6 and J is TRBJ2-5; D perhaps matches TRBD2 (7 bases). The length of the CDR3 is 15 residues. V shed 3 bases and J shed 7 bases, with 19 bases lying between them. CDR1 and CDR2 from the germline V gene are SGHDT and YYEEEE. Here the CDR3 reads CASSSGGGGLSTQYF. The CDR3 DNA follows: TGTGCCAGCAGCTCGGGAGGTGGGGGGCTATCGACCCAGTACTTC. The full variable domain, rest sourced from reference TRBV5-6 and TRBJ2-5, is DAGVTQSPTHLIKTRGQQVTLRCSPKSGHDTVSWYQQALGQGPQFIFQYYEEEERQRGNFPDRFSGHQFPNYSSELNVNALLLGDSALYLCASSSGGGGLSTQYFGPGTRLLVL.

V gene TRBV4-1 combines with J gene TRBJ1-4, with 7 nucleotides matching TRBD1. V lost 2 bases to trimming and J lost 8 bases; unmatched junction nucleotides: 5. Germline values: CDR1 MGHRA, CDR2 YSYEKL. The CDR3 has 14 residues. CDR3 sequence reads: CASSQTGAYEKLFF. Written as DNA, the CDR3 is TGCGCCAGCAGCCAAACAGGGGCGTACGAAAAACTGTTTTTT.

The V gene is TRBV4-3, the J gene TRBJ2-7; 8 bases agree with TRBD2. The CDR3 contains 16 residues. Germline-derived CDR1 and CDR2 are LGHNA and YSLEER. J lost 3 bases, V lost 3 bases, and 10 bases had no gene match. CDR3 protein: CASSQVYTSGSYEQYF. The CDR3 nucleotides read TGCGCCAGCAGCCAGGTATATACTAGCGGCAGCTACGAGCAGTACTTC.

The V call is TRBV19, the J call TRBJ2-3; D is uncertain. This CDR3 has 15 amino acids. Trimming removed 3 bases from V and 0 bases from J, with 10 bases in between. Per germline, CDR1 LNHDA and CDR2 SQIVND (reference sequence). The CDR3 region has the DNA TGTGCCAGTAGTATCACCTCCTTGAGCACAGATACGCAGTATTTT. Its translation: CASSITSLSTDTQYF. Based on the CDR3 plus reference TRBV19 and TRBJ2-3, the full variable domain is DGGITQSPKYLFRKEGQNVTLSCEQNLNHDAMYWYRQDPGQGLRLIYYSQIVNDFQKGDIAEGYSVSREKKESFPLTVTSAQKNPTAFYLCASSITSLSTDTQYFGPGTRLTVL.

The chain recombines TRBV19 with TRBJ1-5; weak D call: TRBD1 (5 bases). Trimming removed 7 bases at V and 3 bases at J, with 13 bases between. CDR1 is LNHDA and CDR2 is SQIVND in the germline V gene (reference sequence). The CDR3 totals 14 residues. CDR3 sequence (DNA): TGTGCCAGTAAAGGGGTGGGGGTCAATCAGCCCCAGCATTTT. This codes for CASKGVGVNQPQHF.

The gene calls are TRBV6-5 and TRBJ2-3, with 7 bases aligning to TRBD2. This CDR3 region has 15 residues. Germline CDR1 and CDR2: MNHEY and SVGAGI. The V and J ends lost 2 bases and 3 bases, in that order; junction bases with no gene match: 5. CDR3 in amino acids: CASSYEGRGTDTQYF. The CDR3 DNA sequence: TGTGCCAGCAGTTACGAGGGGCGGGGGACAGATACGCAGTATTTT.

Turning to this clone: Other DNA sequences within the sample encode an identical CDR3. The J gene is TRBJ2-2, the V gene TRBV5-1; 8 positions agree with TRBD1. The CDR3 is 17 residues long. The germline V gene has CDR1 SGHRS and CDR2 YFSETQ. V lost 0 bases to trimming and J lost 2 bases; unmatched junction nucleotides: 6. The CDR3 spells CASSLAPDRVNTGELFF. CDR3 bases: TGCGCCAGCAGCTTGGCCCCGGACAGGGTAAACACCGGGGAGCTGTTTTTT.

CDR3 sequence reads: CASSLSAGGSNEQFF. CDR3 in DNA: TGTGCCAGCAGCTTATCAGCGGGGGGGTCCAATGAGCAGTTCTTC. The V gene is TRBV11-2, the J gene TRBJ2-1; 10 bases match TRBD2. CDR1 is SGHAT and CDR2 is FQNNGV in the germline V gene. CDR3 length: 15 residues. V shed 2 bases and J 6 bases; nucleotides not matched to a gene: 4.

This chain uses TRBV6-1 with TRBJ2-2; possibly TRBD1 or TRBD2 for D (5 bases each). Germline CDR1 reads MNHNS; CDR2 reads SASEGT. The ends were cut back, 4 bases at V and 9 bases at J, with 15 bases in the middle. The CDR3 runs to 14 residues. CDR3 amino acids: CASSVGEASRELFF. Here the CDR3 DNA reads TGTGCCAGCAGTGTGGGGGAAGCGAGCCGGGAGCTGTTTTTT.

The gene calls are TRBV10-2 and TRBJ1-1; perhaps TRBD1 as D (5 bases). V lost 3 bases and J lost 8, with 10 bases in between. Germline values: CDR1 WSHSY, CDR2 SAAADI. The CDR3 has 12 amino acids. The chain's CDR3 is CASSEGSGEAFF. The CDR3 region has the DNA TGCGCCAGCAGTGAAGGGTCAGGGGAAGCTTTCTTT.

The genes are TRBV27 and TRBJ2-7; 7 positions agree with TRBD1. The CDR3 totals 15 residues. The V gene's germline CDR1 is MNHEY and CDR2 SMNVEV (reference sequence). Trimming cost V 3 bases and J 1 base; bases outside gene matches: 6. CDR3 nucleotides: TGTGCCAGCAGTTTGGAACAGGGGCGGTCCTACGAGCAGTACTTC. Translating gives CASSLEQGRSYEQYF.

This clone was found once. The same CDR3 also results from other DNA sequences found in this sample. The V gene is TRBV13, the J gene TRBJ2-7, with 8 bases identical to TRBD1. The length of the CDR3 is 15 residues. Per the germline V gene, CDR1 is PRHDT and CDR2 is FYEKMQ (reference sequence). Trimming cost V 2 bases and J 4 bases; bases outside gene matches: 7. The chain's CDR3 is CASSLLAGGSYEQYF. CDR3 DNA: TGTGCCAGCAGCTTATTGGCAGGGGGCTCTTACGAGCAGTACTTC.

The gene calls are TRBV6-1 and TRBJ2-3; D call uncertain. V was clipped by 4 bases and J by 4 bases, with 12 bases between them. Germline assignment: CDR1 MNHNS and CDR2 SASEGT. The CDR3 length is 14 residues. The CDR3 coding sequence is TGTGCCAGCAGTGTAGACCTCGGCGCAGATACGCAGTATTTT. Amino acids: CASSVDLGADTQYF.

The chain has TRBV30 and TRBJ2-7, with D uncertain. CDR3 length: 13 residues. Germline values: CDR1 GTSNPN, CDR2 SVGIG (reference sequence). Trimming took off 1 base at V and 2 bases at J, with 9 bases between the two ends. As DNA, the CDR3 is TGTGCCTGGAGTGACGACCGGCCCTACGAGCAGTACTTC. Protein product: CAWSDDRPYEQYF.

The CDR3 DNA follows: TGTGCCAGCAGCCCAGGGGGCTACAGAAGGAACACTGAAGCTTTCTTT. This gives the protein CASSPGGYRRNTEAFF. The rearrangement uses TRBV7-9 and TRBJ1-1; 8 bases are shared with TRBD1. Germline CDR1 is SEHNR and CDR2 is FQNEAQ (reference sequence). The CDR3 is 16 residues long. Trimming at V came to 5 bases and at J to 1 base, leaving 9 bases not matched to a gene. Variable domain in full (rest from reference TRBV7-9 and TRBJ1-1): DTGVSQNPRHKITKRGQNVTFRCDPISEHNRLYWYRQTLGQGPEFLTYFQNEAQLEKSRLLSDRFSAERPKGSFSTLEIQRTEQGDSAMYLCASSPGGYRRNTEAFFGQGTRLTVV.

The chain's CDR3 is CASSSQGTSSYEQYF. The CDR3 DNA sequence: TGTGCCAGCAGCTCACAGGGGACGAGCTCCTACGAGCAGTACTTC. The chain employs TRBV5-4 and TRBJ2-7; TRBD1 agrees at 7 bases. Looked up from germline, CDR1 is SGHNT and CDR2 is YYREEE (reference sequence). Trimming cost V 3 bases and J 0 bases; bases outside gene matches: 6. The length of the CDR3 is 15 residues.

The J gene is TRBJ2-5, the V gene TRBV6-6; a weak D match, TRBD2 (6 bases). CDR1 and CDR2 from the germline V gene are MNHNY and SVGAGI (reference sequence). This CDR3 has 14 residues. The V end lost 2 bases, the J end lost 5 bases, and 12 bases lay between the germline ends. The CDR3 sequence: CASSYGGNKETQYF. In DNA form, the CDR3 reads TGTGCCAGCAGTTACGGCGGGAACAAGGAGACCCAGTACTTC.

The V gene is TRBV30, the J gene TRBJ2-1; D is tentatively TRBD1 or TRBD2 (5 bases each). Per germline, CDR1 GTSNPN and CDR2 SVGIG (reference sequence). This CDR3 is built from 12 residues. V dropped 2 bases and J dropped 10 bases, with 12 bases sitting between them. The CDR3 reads CAWSSGPGEQFF. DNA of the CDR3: TGTGCCTGGAGTTCAGGGCCGGGGGAGCAGTTCTTC.